The 14 T cell receptor beta chains below were found in one sample sequenced in a study of regulatory T cells in long-lasting Graves disease. Through Arm-PCR of CDR3 regions and iRepertoire HTBI primers, TCR beta libraries were built. From the multiplex PCR reads, TCRdb called clonotypes with MiXCR, one entry per CDR3 protein. The sample includes about 620,000 distinct CDR3 sequences, about 15% of them seen just once. Time point: newly diagnosed GD, antithyroid drugs for less than 3 months. PBMC-extracted RNA yielded the TCR library. The same data also contributed to another study, on T cells in Graves' hyperthyroidism and ophthalmopathy.

The sample consisted of peripheral blood mononuclear cells (PBMCs), taken at new diagnosis, from a patient treated with antithyroid drugs. These receptor sequences come from a woman aged 25 to 39 with Graves disease.

This clonotype was recorded once. V usage is TRBV19 and J usage is TRBJ1-2, with TRBD1 as a possible D gene (5 bases). Germline CDR1 is LNHDA and CDR2 is SQIVND (reference sequence). Trimming shortened V by 8 bases and J by 2 bases, and 12 bases separated the two germline ends. The CDR3 contains 13 residues. CDR3 sequence: CASESGLNYGYTF. CDR3 bases: TGTGCCAGTGAATCGGGACTCAACTATGGCTACACCTTC.

The chain employs TRBV4-1 and TRBJ1-6; no reliable D call. Germline assignment: CDR1 MGHRA and CDR2 YSYEKL. V dropped 0 bases and J dropped 9 bases, with 15 bases sitting between them. This CDR3 has 16 amino acids. The chain's CDR3 is CASSQDLTAIGSPLHF. The CDR3 DNA follows: TGCGCCAGCAGCCAAGATTTAACGGCCATCGGTTCACCCCTCCACTTT.

This clonotype was counted at least ten times. The chain has TRBV2 and TRBJ2-3; 13 bases are a match to TRBD2. V shed 3 bases, J shed 8 bases, and the junction held 5 bases outside the gene matches. Germline V CDR1 and CDR2: SNHLY, FYNNEI. The CDR3 extends over 15 amino acids. CDR3 DNA sequence: TGTGCCAGCAGTGATTCGGGGACTAGCGGGACTACGCAGTATTTT. Its protein product is CASSDSGTSGTTQYF.

V gene TRBV6-5 combines with J gene TRBJ2-3, with TRBD1 matching 7 bases. The V gene end was trimmed by 4 bases and the J gene end by 0 bases; junction bases not matched to a gene: 10. The CDR3 is 17 amino acids. CDR1 is MNHEY and CDR2 is SVGAGI in the germline V gene. The CDR3 loop reads CASSSPRTGPSTDTQYF. The CDR3 DNA sequence: TGTGCCAGCAGTTCGCCCAGGACAGGTCCCAGCACAGATACGCAGTATTTT.

This rearrangement joins TRBV18 to TRBJ2-2, with D uncertain. V was cut by 2 bases and J by 3 bases, with 13 bases left in between. Per germline, CDR1 KGHSH and CDR2 LQKENI. There are 16 residues in the CDR3. DNA of the CDR3: TGTGCCAGCTCACCAATGGCAGGTCGTGACACCGGGGAGCTGTTTTTT. Its translation: CASSPMAGRDTGELFF.

This rearrangement joins TRBV7-2 to TRBJ2-7; the D gene is possibly TRBD1 (5 bases). There are 14 residues in the CDR3. Germline CDR1 is SGHTA and CDR2 is FQGNSA. V was cut by 4 bases and J by 3 bases, with 13 bases left in between. The CDR3 coding sequence is TGTGCCAGCAGCTCCACAAAGGGGCACTACGAGCAGTACTTC. This translates into CASSSTKGHYEQYF.

This clonotype was counted many times. This chain links TRBV28 with TRBJ1-5, with 7 bases fitting TRBD1. This CDR3 contains 14 residues. The trim removed 2 bases at V and 9 bases at J, leaving 7 bases unmatched. Germline V CDR1 and CDR2: MDHEN, SYDVKM. The CDR3 region has the DNA TGTGCCAGCAGTTTACGGGACAGCTACTGGCCCCAGCATTTT. It specifies CASSLRDSYWPQHF.

In its sample, this clonotype was seen many times. J is TRBJ2-1 and V is TRBV29-1; D unclear. The CDR3 loop spans 12 amino acids. V was shortened by 4 bases and J by 2 bases, with 6 bases between the two germline ends. The germline CDR1 and CDR2 sequences are SQVTM and ANQGSEA. CDR3 loop: CSVGIPYNEQFF. CDR3 DNA: TGCAGCGTTGGTATCCCCTACAATGAGCAGTTCTTC.

Comments on this clonotype: This may stem from a read error, because a much larger clone lies one nucleotide away. The chain is built from TRBV28 and TRBJ2-3; maybe TRBD2 (6 bases). CDR1 is MDHEN, CDR2 SYDVKM, per germline. This CDR3 is 16 amino acids long. CDR3 nucleotides: TGTGCCAGCAGTTTTTTAGCCGGGAGAGGCACAGGTACGCAGTATTTT. It yields the protein CASSFLAGRGTGTQYF.

This clonotype was counted between two and nine times. V gene TRBV6-2 or TRBV6-3 combines with J gene TRBJ1-6; D uncertain. Germline-derived CDR1 and CDR2 are MNHEY and SVGEGT. The CDR3 is 14 residues long. V dropped 5 bases and J dropped 7 bases, with 12 bases sitting between them. The CDR3: CASSELGGNSPLHF. CDR3 DNA sequence: TGTGCCAGCAGTGAATTGGGAGGGAATTCACCCCTCCACTTT.

This chain connects TRBV3-1 to TRBJ1-1; D remains unclear. Trimming pared 1 base from V and 10 bases from J, leaving 16 bases between. This CDR3 is 14 amino acids long. Per germline, CDR1 LGHDT and CDR2 YNNKEL (reference sequence). CDR3 protein: CASSQGQLTRAAFF. DNA for the CDR3: TGTGCCAGCAGCCAAGGCCAGTTAACACGAGCAGCTTTCTTT.

CDR3 protein: CASSTYTDRSNTGELFF. The CDR3 nucleotides read TGTGCCAGCAGTACGTATACGGACAGATCGAACACCGGGGAGCTGTTTTTT. V is TRBV27 and J is TRBJ2-2, with D perhaps TRBD1 (6 bases). There are 17 residues in the CDR3. V shed 5 bases and J shed 0 bases, with 16 bases lying between them. CDR1 and CDR2 (germline): MNHEY, SMNVEV (reference sequence).

This clonotype has a count of ten or more. The genes are TRBV7-8 and TRBJ2-1; D not certain. The CDR3 length is 15 residues. Trimming pared 6 bases from V and 0 bases from J, leaving 12 bases between. CDR1 SGHVS and CDR2 FQNEAQ come from the germline V gene. The CDR3 bases are TGTGCCAGCAGATCGGTAGTGAGCTCCTACAATGAGCAGTTCTTC. Protein product: CASRSVVSSYNEQFF. Complete variable domain (other parts from reference TRBV7-8 and TRBJ2-1): GAGVSQSPRYKVAKRGQDVALRCDPISGHVSLFWYQQALGQGPEFLTYFQNEAQLDKSGLPSDRFFAERPEGSVSTLKIQRTQQEDSAVYLCASRSVVSSYNEQFFGPGTRLTVL.

The rearrangement joins TRBV7-8 to TRBJ1-1; D is unclear. CDR1 SGHVS and CDR2 FQNEAQ come from the germline V gene. The length of the CDR3 is 15 residues. Trimming pared 3 bases from V and 6 bases from J, leaving 17 bases between. The CDR3 region is CASSLGGFIGPEAFF. CDR3 nucleotide sequence: TGTGCCAGCAGCTTGGGAGGATTCATAGGACCTGAAGCTTTCTTT.